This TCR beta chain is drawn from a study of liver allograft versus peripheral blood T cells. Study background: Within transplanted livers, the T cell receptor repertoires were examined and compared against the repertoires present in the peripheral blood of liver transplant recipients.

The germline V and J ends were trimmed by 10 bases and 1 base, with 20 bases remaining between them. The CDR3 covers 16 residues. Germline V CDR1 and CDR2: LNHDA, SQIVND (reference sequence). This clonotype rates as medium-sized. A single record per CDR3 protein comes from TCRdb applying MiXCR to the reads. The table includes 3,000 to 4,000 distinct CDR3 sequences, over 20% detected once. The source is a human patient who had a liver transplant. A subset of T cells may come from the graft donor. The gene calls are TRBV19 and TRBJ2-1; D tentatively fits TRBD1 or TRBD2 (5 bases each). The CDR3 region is CAISTIRGGSYNEQFF. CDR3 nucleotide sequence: TGTGCCATCAGTACCATCCGTGGGGGTTCCTACAATGAGCAGTTCTTC.